This T cell receptor (beta chain) was recovered during a study of Ad26.COV2.S vaccination and SARS-CoV-2 variants (dated by TCRdb to the early 2020s). Regarding the complete study: Vaccine-arm donors came from COV1001, a multicentre, randomized, double-blind, placebo-controlled phase I-IIa trial of Ad26.COV2.S in healthy adults. Ad26.COV2.S was administered intramuscularly at 5 x 10^10 or 1 x 10^11 viral particles, either as a single shot or as two shots given 56 days apart. TCRbeta repertoire sequencing served as the tool for gauging how specific and how broad the SARS-CoV-2-reactive T cell receptors were following Ad26.COV2.S vaccination. A total of some 30 samples were included in the TCR-sequenced set, comprising roughly 20 Ad26.COV2.S vaccine recipients, 5 placebo recipients and 8 SARS-CoV-2 convalescent individuals. Trial participants were randomized into five groups of five, in which low-dose or high-dose Ad26.COV2.S was given once or twice, or placebo was given on both occasions. Investigators remained blinded to trial group allocation during experiments and outcome assessment.

Here is what the overall study found, with its caveats: Vaccine and placebo recipients had comparable non-spike TCR breadth, which fits with the vaccine containing only spike. The study was not powered to compare responses between vaccine doses or regimens. The authors noted that total T cell responses may have been underestimated by the TCR breadth and depth analyses. After vaccination, substantial breadth of spike-specific CD8+ and CD4+ T cell responses was reported. Compared with placebo recipients, Ad26.COV2.S recipients showed higher spike-specific TCR breadth (P = 0.0014).

V lost 1 base and J lost 1 base; the stretch between them is 10 bases long. From the cysteine up to the phenylalanine, the CDR3 has a length of 15 residues. The sequence is cut down to CDR3 DNA, 45 bases in frame from base 1. In the germline V gene (reference sequence), CDR1 corresponds to LGHDT and CDR2 to YNNKEL. TCRbeta CDR3 regions were sequenced with the immunoSEQ Assay. After extraction, genomic DNA underwent amplification by bias-controlled multiplex PCR, followed by high-throughput sequencing. As for how the authors treated the data: To quantify the absolute abundance of each unique TCRbeta CDR3 region, sequences were collapsed and filtered. T cell fraction was estimated by normalizing TCRbeta template counts to usable DNA, which was measured by amplifying reference genes present in all nucleated cells. Repertoire TCRs were annotated as SARS-CoV-2-specific by exact matching of V gene, CDR3 amino acid sequence and J gene to a known reactive TCR set. The reference SARS-CoV-2 TCR set was derived from MIRA and filtered for enrichment in COVID-19-positive ImmuneCODE repertoires, a step that removed public or cross-reactive TCRs. Using the MIRA antigens, annotated TCRs were further analysed by specific ORF or by position within an ORF. Breadth was defined as annotated unique rearrangements over total unique productive rearrangements; depth was the summed frequency of those rearrangements. Group comparisons of TCR breadth used two-sided Wilcoxon rank-sum tests. The source is immuneACCESS, and TCRdb retained only in-frame sequences with V and J called. Part of the clones is not carried over; for the studies checked, unresolved V genes explain less than half of this, and the remainder is unexplained. V, J and clone size were drawn from that table, and D and trimming were deduced from the DNA. For this sample the table gives about 410,000 clones, of which about 89% were detected only once. Together, the top ten hold around 1.9% of the sample.

In the paper's terms, the treatment or condition label means: 19 received Ad26.COV2.S at low or high dose, single or two shots; roughly 5 received placebo; per-sample allocation not given. For vaccine and placebo recipients, repertoires were sequenced using samples collected on day 63 after the first injection. Cohort 1b enrolled about two dozen adults aged 18-55 years at a single site in Boston, USA, between 29 July and 7 August 2020. Ad26.COV2.S was a replication-incompetent adenovirus type 26 vector expressing a prefusion-stabilized SARS-CoV-2 spike protein from the original Wuhan strain. Only one count was recorded for this clone. No cognate antigen has been identified for it. Base qualities are not recorded, but no much larger clone differs from it by a single base.

The material sequenced was peripheral blood, taken in a trial of Ad26.COV2.S vaccine versus placebo. The chain is assembled from TRBV3-1 (or the pseudogene TRBV3-2) and TRBJ1-1, with the identity of the D gene unclear. The clonotype originates from a person between 18 and 60 years old who received the Ad26.COV2.S COVID-19 vaccine or a placebo. Read as DNA, the sequence is TGTGCCAGCAGCCAAGGTTGGGCGGAGAACACTGAAGCTTTCTTT. This yields the protein CASSQGWAENTEAFF.